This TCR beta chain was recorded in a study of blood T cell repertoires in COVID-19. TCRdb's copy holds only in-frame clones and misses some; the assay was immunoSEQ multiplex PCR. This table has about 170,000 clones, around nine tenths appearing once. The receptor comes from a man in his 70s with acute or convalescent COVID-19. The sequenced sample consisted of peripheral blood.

CDR3 sequence reads: CASSNPSLPLHF. Written as DNA, the CDR3 is TGTGCCAGCAGCAACCCTTCCCTTCCCCTCCACTTT. The rearrangement joins TRBV21-1 to TRBJ1-6. TRBV21-1 is reported as a pseudogene. This CDR3 region has 12 residues.